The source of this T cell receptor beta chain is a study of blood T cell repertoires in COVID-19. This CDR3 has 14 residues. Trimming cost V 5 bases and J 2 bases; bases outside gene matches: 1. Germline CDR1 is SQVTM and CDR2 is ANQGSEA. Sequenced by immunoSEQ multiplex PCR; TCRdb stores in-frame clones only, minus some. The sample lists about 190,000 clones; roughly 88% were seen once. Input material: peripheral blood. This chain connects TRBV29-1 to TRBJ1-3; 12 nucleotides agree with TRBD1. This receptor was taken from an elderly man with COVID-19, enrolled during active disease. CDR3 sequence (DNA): TGCAGCGTTAGGGACAGGGGGCCTGGAAACACCATATATTTT. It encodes CSVRDRGPGNTIYF.